This T cell receptor (beta chain) was sequenced during a study of CD8 T cells in Susac syndrome. As concerns this clonotype: The junction departs from the called germline gene at one end, perhaps through a read error.

Random-hexamer reverse transcription was applied to about 0.45 to 1 ug RNA. Across 54 Vbeta and 13 Jbeta, immunoSEQ multiplex PCR amplified TCR beta CDR3. MiXCR was run by TCRdb on the immunoSEQ multiplex PCR reads, yielding one entry per CDR3 protein. The table shows around 130,000 distinct CDR3 sequences, with roughly 96% occurring only once. CD8+ and CD4+ blood T cells underwent TCR beta sequencing. Multiple sclerosis controls were treatment-naive patients with stable or active relapsing-remitting disease. Through negative isolation, CD4+ and CD8+ T cells were obtained, while TEMRA cells were enriched using FACS. CDR3 length equals 14 residues. Per germline, CDR1 SEHNR and CDR2 FQNEAQ (reference sequence).

This rearrangement joins TRBV7-9 to TRBJ2-1; 9 nucleotides match TRBD1. This clonotype was sampled from a human donor with multiple sclerosis. Sequencing input: CD4+ T cells from PBMCs. As DNA, the CDR3 is TGTGCCAGCAGCTCTCGACAGGGGGGCAATTATCCGTCCTTC. Translating it yields CASSSRQGGNYPSF.